This T cell receptor beta chain was sequenced in a study of blood T cell repertoires in COVID-19 (dated by TCRdb to 2018 to 2020). Study-level background: The collaborator samples originated in the United States, Italy and Spain and spanned the acute and convalescent phases of COVID-19. The samples were drawn from the first 160 participants of the ongoing ImmuneRACE study and from under 1,500 subjects provided by 6 global collaborators. Nearly every sample came with metadata listing a de-identified subject ID, COVID-19 status, age in years and sex. Subjects who had been exposed to COVID-19, were actively infected with it, or had recovered from it provided the deeply sampled blood TCRbeta repertoires that made up the dataset. Where available, HLA class I and class II types were obtained from metadata supplied by the sample provider rather than from assay-based typing. The repertoires were made available in a free public database intended to serve as a resource for research on the immune response to SARS-CoV-2. The material from the prospective study consisted of cDNA or gDNA derived from T cells, B-cell-depleted T cells, or PBMCs.

TCRbeta CDR3 regions were amplified from genomic DNA using the immunoSEQ Assay, a bias-controlled multiplex PCR. Turning to the authors' computational methods: The number of nucleated cells in each sample was estimated by amplification of reference gene primers within the assay. Sequence reads were collapsed and filtered to measure the absolute abundance of every unique TCRbeta CDR3 rearrangement. For each sample, productive Simpson clonality was calculated as the square root of Simpson's diversity index across productive rearrangements. This immuneACCESS table, as held by TCRdb, lists in-frame sequences with V and J called but not all clones. Of the missing ones, under half trace to an unresolved V gene in checked studies; the others have no known cause. V, J and clone size derive from that table, while D and trimming were established from the DNA sequence. The sample table lists 95,000 to 110,000 clones, 89% of them with a count of one. The ten largest clones take up approximately 3.5% of the sample.

Per the germline V gene (reference sequence), LNHDA is the CDR1 and SQIVND is the CDR2. From the cysteine up to the phenylalanine, the CDR3 has a length of 14 residues. Just CDR3 DNA is preserved here, 42 bases in frame from base 1. V ends up 10 bases short and J 8 bases short, with an unmatched junction base count of 12. Paper-wide results and their limitations: The amount of clinical and demographic metadata varied by source and participant and was provided uncurated.

Each collaborating institution followed its own protocols to collect whole blood in K2EDTA tubes. For TCRbeta analysis, collaborator samples were shipped as frozen whole blood, as isolated PBMCs, or as DNA extracted from either sample type. Comment on this clone: Its recognized antigen is unknown. The record has no base qualities; no much larger clone is one base away.

The sequence is built from TRBV19 and TRBJ2-1, with 9 central nucleotides matching TRBD2. This receptor was taken from a woman aged 55-70 years with acute or convalescent COVID-19. Sequencing was done on a sample of peripheral blood. The DNA reads as follows: TGTGCCACCCAGGGTAGCGGGAGTTCAGATGAGCAGTTCTTC. Its coded protein is CATQGSGSSDEQFF.